This T cell receptor (beta chain) was found in a study of cytomegalovirus exposure and HLA in healthy donors listed by TCRdb under 2017. Context from the whole study: An earlier analysis of approximately 640 of the donors reported 250 to 300 Gb of sequence data and some 120 million unique TCR beta sequences from about 179 million T cells. An early release covering roughly 600 HLA-typed donors comprised about 290 gigabases of sequencing data and tens of millions of unique TCR sequences. The genetic ancestry cluster associated with self-reported Caucasian donors included roughly four fifths of the roughly 380 genotyped donors. The study was designed to test whether signatures of past pathogen exposure could be identified by cataloging public T cell receptors. The study profiled the T cell repertoires of 500 to 800 subjects by immunosequencing and related them to cytomegalovirus serostatus. A separate validation cohort of 100 to 150 different subjects was used in addition to the 666-subject first cohort. To predict cytomegalovirus infection status, the study combined high-throughput TCR immunosequencing, statistical association of individual TCRs with disease status, and machine learning. To study patterns of TCR occurrence, a later analysis re-analyzed previously published TCR beta repertoires from around 700 donors and added high-resolution HLA genotyping. Rather than drawing on any new phenotypic data, the later analysis identified candidate immune exposures from TCR beta sequences and the way those sequences occurred across donors. An earlier analysis of 587 of the donors used high-throughput TCR beta sequencing to judge whether each TCR beta V gene segment behaved as functional or pseudogenic. Donor age, sex, ethnicity and CMV serostatus were compiled alongside the repertoire data. In a later genetic analysis, genome-wide SNP genotypes for about 55% of the roughly 700 donors were used, and that subset was treated as a discovery cohort. All discovery cohort repertoires had been generated using a single sequencing platform. HLA typing covered class I and class II loci at four-digit resolution. Typing coverage differed by locus: A, B, C, DRB1 and DQB1 were typed in about 629-630 donors, DQA1 in roughly 500, DPA1 in 606, and DPB1 in about 450. A handful of DR-DQ haplotypes were handled as single units for association and clustering because linkage in the cohort was strong. On average, 235,054 unique TCR beta nucleotide sequences were sequenced per donor among about 400 genotyped donors of the cohort, with 15% to 20% of those sequences being non-productive. Results the study describes overall, beyond this receptor: The authors suggested that the approach could potentially be generalized to other disease states and immunological phenotypes. The sequencing pipeline was judged likely to have produced a cluster of highly shared sequence variants as a technical artifact. Compared with equally common non-associated chains, HLA-associated TCR beta chains in a later analysis were more clonally expanded and had lower generation probabilities. Cytomegalovirus status was reported to be diagnosed by the classifier with high specificity and sensitivity in both the original and validation cohorts. Some IMGT-functional V segments, including TRBV6-2 and TRBV6-3, could not be told apart with the 87-base-pair reads, so those segments were excluded. An association between a missense DCLRE1C variant and V-gene and J-gene trimming of TCR beta chains was found in a later genetic analysis and replicated in an independent cohort. Because counts were too low, some 17 rarely observed V segments, including chromosome 9 orphons, were left out of the earlier analysis of some 640 of the donors. In an earlier analysis of more than 450 of the donors, most TCR beta V segments were observed in productive rearrangements about 87% or about 30% of the time, broadly matching IMGT annotations. A later analysis reported that several top co-occurrence clusters appeared linked to parvovirus B19, influenza, CMV and Epstein-Barr virus. A later analysis found that most CMV-associated TCR beta chains appeared HLA-restricted, with HLA associations seemingly driven largely by CMV exposure. According to a later genetic analysis, donors in an Asian-associated ancestry cluster had fewer N-insertions in productive TCRs than the approximately 630-donor mean. Because HLA typing was unavailable for some donors at each locus, only the typed subset was used in association tests. Most TCR sequences were seen in very few donors, while some public TCRs were found in many individuals. According to a later analysis, TCR association rates differed among HLA loci, with DRB1 alleles showing the most associated TCRs and HLA-C alleles showing the fewest. CMV serostatus was the only immune exposure information available for the cohort. Assigning TCR associations to individual alleles was difficult when HLA alleles, especially DR and DQ, strongly co-occurred. Only TCR beta chains were sequenced in this cohort, and the absence of alpha or paired-chain data limited detectable features. Linkage disequilibrium might explain the correlated functional status among segregating V segments, but an unknown experimental factor could not be excluded. In the study, some 180 TCR beta chains were listed as associated with cytomegalovirus. A further reported finding was that TCR beta sequences accurately predicted the HLA-A and HLA-B alleles for most subjects in the first cohort. A few of the identified cytomegalovirus-associated TCR beta chains were confirmed in vitro to be specific for cytomegalovirus antigens. At a false discovery rate of 0.05, a later analysis linked 15,000 to 20,000 TCR beta sequences to specific HLA alleles. Presence/absence analyses assumed roughly uniform sequencing depth across donors, an assumption that may not hold.

Deletion took 5 bases off V and 0 bases off J, with a span of 14 bases between the germline ends. The CDR3 goes from the cysteine to the phenylalanine over 15 residues. Solely the CDR3 DNA is kept, with 45 bases framed from the first base. The germline V gene sets CDR1 to MNHEY and CDR2 to SVGAGI. A remark on this clone: Its antigen remains unidentified. No base quality values were provided; no much bigger clone lies one nucleotide off.

The method was the immunoSEQ multiplex PCR assay. A mixture of 60 forward primers for TCR Vbeta segments and 13 reverse primers for TCR Jbeta segments was used in the multiplex PCR. A multiplex PCR assay on genomic DNA amplified the CDR3 region of rearranged TCR beta genes. The Illumina HiSeq System was used to sequence the amplified TCR beta libraries as 87-base-pair reads. The published analysis was carried out like this. A later analysis counted approximately 74 million unique TCR beta chains across the 640 or so repertoires, and 10 million to 11 million of these chains were shared by at least two donors. Raw reads were error-corrected and collapsed into unique sequences by a nearest-neighbor algorithm in which closely related sequences were merged to remove PCR and sequencing errors. To assign V, D and J gene segments, CDR3 sequences were aligned to IMGT reference sequences. For a sequence to be retained, a match of at least six nucleotides to both a V gene segment and a J gene segment was required. A rearrangement was called productive if the CDR3 had no stop codons and remained in frame with V and J, and every other rearrangement was called non-productive. CDR3 was defined by IMGT convention, running from the second conserved V-encoded cysteine to the conserved J-encoded phenylalanine. The earlier analysis of about 610 of the donors excluded sequences that lacked an unambiguous match to a single V gene segment. An earlier analysis of 450 to 650 of the donors called V segments functional above 56.7% productive rearrangements and segregating when the between-donor standard deviation exceeded 5%. A statistical classification framework was developed to diagnose cytomegalovirus status using the catalog of TCR beta chain sequences. A later analysis assigned V and J genes by comparing TCR nucleotide sequences with IMGT/GENE-DB human TR gene sequences. A later analysis assigned CDR3 sequences and most-parsimonious VDJ recombination scenarios with the TCRdist pipeline. In a later analysis, every TCR beta chain was defined by the combination of its CDR3 amino acid sequence and its V-gene family, and reads without a unique V-gene family were dropped. A later analysis removed 500 to 600 highly shared, low-generation-probability nucleotide sequences to deal with suspected cross-contamination and a sequencing artifact. For each public chain, a later analysis derived a clonal expansion index from normalized ranks of inferred template counts within each repertoire. Generation probabilities in a later analysis came from a VDJ recombination model fitted to out-of-frame rearrangements, and those results were checked against IGoR. In a later analysis, hypergeometric tests were used to score TCR-TCR, TCR-HLA and TCR-CMV co-occurrence, with a repertoire-size bias correction applied to TCR pairs. In a later analysis, false discovery rates were estimated by permuting HLA or CMV assignments 20 times. In a later analysis, co-occurring TCRs were grouped using DBSCAN, and TCRdist sequence similarity was added for clustering within HLA-allele-positive subsets. Repertoires with fewer than 30,000 or more than 120,000 public chains, plus five repertoires with anomalous nucleotide sharing, were excluded from co-occurrence clustering. TCRdb mirrors the immuneACCESS table, restricted to in-frame sequences. Some clones are absent from its copies; in checked studies, under half trace to an unresolved V gene, and the reason for the others is unknown. That table is the source of V, J and clone size, and D and trimming were worked out from the DNA. For this sample there are some 140,000 clones; roughly three quarters appear just once. 2.5% to 3.5% of the sample is held by the ten biggest clonotypes.

In total, approximately 690 healthy bone marrow donors made up the cohort. At the time of sampling, all cohort members were nominally healthy, though unrecorded immune exposures were likely present. The donor was CMV seronegative and was included in the group of several hundred seronegative cohort members. Each donor provided a peripheral blood sample, and peripheral blood mononuclear cells were used for TCR beta sequencing. Genomic DNA was extracted from the blood cell samples with the Qiagen DNeasy Blood Extraction Kit. Sequencing was performed on PBMCs. The clonotype originates from a female donor in good health and CMV-seronegative. The sequence joins TRBV6-5 to TRBJ2-7, with the D gene uncertain. The DNA sequence is given as TGTGCCAGCAGTCTCGGCGCGGCACCCTCCTACGAGCAGTACTTC. Its translation is CASSLGAAPSYEQYF.